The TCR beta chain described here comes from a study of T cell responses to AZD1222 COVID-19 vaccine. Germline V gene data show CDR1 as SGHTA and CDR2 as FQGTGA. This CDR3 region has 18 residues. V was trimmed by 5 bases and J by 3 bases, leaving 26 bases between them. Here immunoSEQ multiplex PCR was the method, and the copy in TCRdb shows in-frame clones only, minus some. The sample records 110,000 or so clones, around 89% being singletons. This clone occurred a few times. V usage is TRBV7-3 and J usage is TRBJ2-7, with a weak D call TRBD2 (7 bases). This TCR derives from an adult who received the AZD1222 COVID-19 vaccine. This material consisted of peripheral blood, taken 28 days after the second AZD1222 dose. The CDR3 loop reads CASSATLREEGVLYEQYF. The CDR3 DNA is TGTGCCAGCAGCGCCACTTTACGGGAGGAGGGGGTCCTCTACGAGCAGTACTTC.